These 22 T cell receptor beta chains came from one sample sequenced in a study of blood T cells in healthy people across ages. It was with a sample-barcoded 5' primer and a J-beta primer mix that a second PCR of about 6 to 12 cycles was run. TCRdb reprocessed the 5' RACE reads with MiXCR, giving one entry per CDR3 protein. In the table there are under 2,000,000 distinct CDR3 sequences, around 48% of which are singletons. Source material: blood. These TCRs come from a woman in her thirties or forties in good health.

V is TRBV6-2 or TRBV6-3 and J is TRBJ2-3, with 9 bases aligning to TRBD1. This CDR3 spans 17 amino acids. V gave up 4 bases and J gave up 3 bases; unmatched junction bases: 11. Germline CDR1 and CDR2: MNHEY and SVGEGT. CDR3 amino acids: CASSSQGQGYLTDTQYF. The CDR3 coding sequence is TGTGCCAGCAGTTCTCAAGGACAGGGGTATTTGACAGATACGCAGTATTTT.

This chain connects TRBV7-9 to TRBJ2-1; TRBD1 agrees at 10 bases. With 2 bases clipped from V and 6 bases from J, the junction kept 7 bases outside the gene matches. Germline values: CDR1 SEHNR, CDR2 FQNEAQ (reference sequence). The CDR3 is made up of 16 amino acids. CDR3 coding DNA: TGTGCCAGCAGCTTAATAGGGACAGGGGACATCAATGAGCAGTTCTTC. Protein product: CASSLIGTGDINEQFF.

V is TRBV2 and J is TRBJ1-6; D remains ambiguous. This CDR3 has 14 residues. CDR1 and CDR2 from the germline V gene are SNHLY and FYNNEI. The V end was cut by 4 bases, the J end by 7 bases, with 11 bases between. CDR3 coding DNA: TGTGCCAGCAGTGTTGGGGTAAACAATTCACCCCTCCACTTT. This encodes CASSVGVNNSPLHF.

The chain recombines TRBV28 with TRBJ1-2; unclear D gene. There are 16 residues in the CDR3. Trimming removed 3 bases at V and 3 bases at J, with 17 bases between. Germline values: CDR1 MDHEN, CDR2 SYDVKM. The CDR3 sequence: CASSFGRAGVDYGYTF. As DNA, the CDR3 is TGTGCCAGCAGTTTTGGTCGGGCTGGGGTAGACTATGGCTACACCTTC.

This sequence joins TRBV28 and TRBJ2-7; maybe TRBD1 (5 bases). CDR1 and CDR2 from the germline V gene are MDHEN and SYDVKM. V dropped 5 bases and J dropped 2 bases, with 16 bases sitting between them. This CDR3 has 15 amino acids. CDR3 protein: CASSRSGYRTYEQYF. CDR3 coding DNA: TGTGCCAGCAGTCGTTCAGGGTACCGGACCTACGAGCAGTACTTC.

The chain employs TRBV5-8 and TRBJ2-1, with 9 bases that match TRBD1. The tail of the sequence fits TRBJ2-7 better, so the J call may be wrong. Germline V gene lookup returns CDR1 SGHTS and CDR2 YDEGEE. There are 15 residues in the CDR3. CDR3 sequence: CASSLTGGRAYEQYF. The CDR3 nucleotides read TGTGCCAGCAGCCTCACAGGGGGCAGAGCCTACGAGCAGTACTTC.

The rearrangement links TRBV20-1 to TRBJ2-1; perhaps TRBD2 as D (6 bases). CDR1 and CDR2 (germline): DFQATT, SNEGSKA (reference sequence). V lost 3 bases, J lost 6 bases, and 15 bases lay in between. The CDR3 is 14 residues long. The CDR3 sequence is CSASQGGVLNEQFF. In nucleotides, the CDR3 is TGCAGTGCTAGCCAAGGCGGGGTCCTCAATGAGCAGTTCTTC.

The chain combines TRBV9 with TRBJ2-1; 8 bases align to TRBD1. The CDR3 extends over 15 amino acids. Germline CDR1 and CDR2: SGDLS and YYNGEE. V dropped 0 bases and J dropped 6; count of bases not matched to a gene: 5. CDR3 nucleotides: TGTGCCAGCAGCGTAGTCCAGGGGGCTTGCAATGAGCAGTTCTTC. This translates into CASSVVQGACNEQFF.

The chain uses TRBV5-1 and TRBJ2-5; D possibly corresponds to TRBD1 (6 bases). Trimming stripped 0 bases from V and 11 bases from J, with 17 bases between. CDR3 length equals 14 residues. Germline V gene lookup returns CDR1 SGHRS and CDR2 YFSETQ. The CDR3 protein is CASSLGGGLDEQYF. The CDR3 coding sequence is TGCGCCAGCAGCTTGGGAGGGGGATTGGATGAGCAGTACTTC.

The chain is built from TRBV6-5 and TRBJ2-5; 7 bases fit TRBD1. This CDR3 has 14 amino acids. Trimming removed 6 bases from V and 11 bases from J; junction bases left unmatched: 15. CDR1 is MNHEY, CDR2 SVGAGI, per germline. CDR3 in amino acids: CASSISTGSLGQYF. CDR3 nucleotide sequence: TGTGCCAGCAGCATATCGACAGGGTCTTTGGGGCAGTACTTC.

V gene TRBV20-1 combines with J gene TRBJ2-3; 10 bases line up with TRBD2. Unmatched junction bases numbered 10, after V lost 8 bases and J lost 2 bases. The CDR3 extends over 15 amino acids. Germline-derived CDR1 and CDR2 are DFQATT and SNEGSKA (reference sequence). The CDR3 DNA sequence: TGCAGTAAAATCCGGACTAGCGGATCCACAGATACGCAGTATTTT. It specifies CSKIRTSGSTDTQYF.

The chain recombines TRBV2 with TRBJ2-1, with 12 bases aligning to TRBD2. Germline V lookup: CDR1 SNHLY, CDR2 FYNNEI. The CDR3 is 16 residues long. V dropped 6 bases and J dropped 5; count of bases not matched to a gene: 8. CDR3 sequence reads: CASRGSRTSGDNEQFF. In nucleotides, the CDR3 is TGTGCCAGCAGGGGGTCAAGGACTAGCGGGGACAATGAGCAGTTCTTC.

This clonotype was picked up a small number of times. The chain employs TRBV20-1 and TRBJ2-7; D is perhaps TRBD1 (6 bases). Germline values: CDR1 DFQATT, CDR2 SNEGSKA (reference sequence). The CDR3 totals 14 residues. V was shortened by 6 bases and J by 1 base, with 16 bases between the two germline ends. The chain's CDR3 is CSAPTGTLSYEQYF. The CDR3 DNA sequence: TGCAGTGCCCCTACCGGGACACTTTCCTACGAGCAGTACTTC.

This clonotype was picked up a small number of times. The CDR3 nucleotides are TGTGCCAGCAGCTTAAACCACAGCCCGTACTATGGCTACACCTTC. It encodes CASSLNHSPYYGYTF. V gene TRBV7-2 combines with J gene TRBJ1-2, with no clear D. Trimming removed 2 bases at V and 3 bases at J, with 13 bases between. Germline-derived CDR1 and CDR2 are SGHTA and FQGNSA. This CDR3 region has 15 residues. Filled out from reference TRBV7-2 and TRBJ1-2, the complete variable domain reads GAGVSQSPSNKVTEKGKDVELRCDPISGHTALYWYRQSLGQGLEFLIYFQGNSAPDKSGLPSDRFSAERTGGSVSTLTIQRTQQEDSAVYLCASSLNHSPYYGYTFGSGTRLTVV.

Of note for this clonotype: A much larger clone lies a single base off, so this may be a read error. The rearrangement joins TRBV20-1 to TRBJ2-5; TRBD2 matches 8 bases. V lost 5 bases, J lost 11 bases, and 19 bases stayed unmatched. Per the germline V gene, CDR1 is DFQATT and CDR2 is SNEGSKA (reference sequence). The CDR3 runs to 15 residues. The CDR3 nucleotides are TGCAGTGCTTTCCCACCGGGACTAGACTTTGGTGAGCAGTACTTC. It specifies CSAFPPGLDFGEQYF.

V usage is TRBV28 and J usage is TRBJ1-5, with D uncertain. Between the trimmed V and J ends, which lost 3 bases and 10 bases, there was a span of 1 base. The V gene's germline CDR1 is MDHEN and CDR2 SYDVKM. The length of the CDR3 is 9 residues. As DNA, the CDR3 is TGTGCCAGCAGTTTTCCCCAGCATTTT. This gives the protein CASSFPQHF.

This chain joins TRBV13 and TRBJ1-1, with D unclear. From germline, CDR1 is PRHDT and CDR2 FYEKMQ (reference sequence). The length of the CDR3 is 17 residues. The V end was cut by 0 bases, the J end by 5 bases, with 19 bases between. CDR3 region: CASSLGRRLIPLTEAFF. The CDR3 DNA reads as TGTGCCAGCAGCTTAGGTCGGCGTTTAATCCCTTTAACTGAAGCTTTCTTT.

This chain joins TRBV6-2 or TRBV6-3 and TRBJ2-7, with TRBD2 as a possible D gene (6 bases). Germline CDR1 and CDR2: MNHEY and SVGEGT. The CDR3 contains 16 residues. Trimming took off 7 bases at V and 7 bases at J, with 26 bases between the two ends. CDR3 bases: TGTGCCAGCACCCCTACGGGAAGGGGAGGATCGGGAGAGCAGTACTTC. This codes for CASTPTGRGGSGEQYF.

This clonotype was recorded a few times. The V gene is TRBV7-2, the J gene TRBJ2-5, with D tentatively TRBD2 (5 bases). The CDR3 covers 12 residues. Germline CDR1 SGHTA, CDR2 FQGNSA. Trimming took 2 bases from V and 12 from J, leaving 13 bases between them. The CDR3 is CASSLKGTREYF. In DNA, the CDR3 is TGTGCCAGCAGCTTAAAGGGAACTAGAGAGTACTTC.

V and J are TRBV6-2 or TRBV6-3 and TRBJ2-1; D may be TRBD1 or TRBD2 (6 bases each). The CDR3 totals 16 residues. Germline CDR1 is MNHEY and CDR2 is SVGEGT. The V and J ends lost 3 bases and 6 bases respectively, with 18 bases between them. The CDR3 coding sequence is TGTGCCAGCAGTTATCCCGGGACACCCGGGGGCAATGAGCAGTTCTTC. Translated: CASSYPGTPGGNEQFF.

The chain uses TRBV28 and TRBJ1-2, with TRBD1 matching 10 bases. Germline CDR1 reads MDHEN; CDR2 reads SYDVKM. The CDR3 spans 14 residues. J lost 6 bases, V lost 3 bases, and 4 bases had no gene match. CDR3 region: CASSFGDRGHGYTF. Written as DNA, the CDR3 is TGTGCCAGCAGTTTCGGAGACAGGGGGCATGGCTACACCTTC.

This clonotype was recorded a few times. The rearrangement joins TRBV7-2 to TRBJ1-2, with no clear D. The CDR3 extends over 15 amino acids. Between the trimmed V and J ends, which lost 5 bases and 1 base, there was a span of 14 bases. Germline V CDR1 and CDR2: SGHTA, FQGNSA. CDR3 sequence reads: CASSPGRKINYGYTF. The CDR3 nucleotides are TGTGCCAGCAGCCCCGGGCGGAAAATTAACTATGGCTACACCTTC.